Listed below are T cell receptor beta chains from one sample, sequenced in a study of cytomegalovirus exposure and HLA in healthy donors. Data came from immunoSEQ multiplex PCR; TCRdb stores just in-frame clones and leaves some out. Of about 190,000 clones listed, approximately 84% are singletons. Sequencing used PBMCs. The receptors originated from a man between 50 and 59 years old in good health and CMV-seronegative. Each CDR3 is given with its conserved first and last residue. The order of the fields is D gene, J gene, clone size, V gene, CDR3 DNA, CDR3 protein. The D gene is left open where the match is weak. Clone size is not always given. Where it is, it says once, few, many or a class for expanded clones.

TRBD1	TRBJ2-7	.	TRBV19	TGTGCCAGTATTAATACGGGACAGGGGTCTAACGAGCAGTACTTC	CASINTGQGSNEQYF
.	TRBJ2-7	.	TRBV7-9	TGTGCCAGCAGCTTACTCGGGAACTACGAGCAGTACTTC	CASSLLGNYEQYF
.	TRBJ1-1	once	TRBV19	TGTGCCAGTAGCCAGGGCCAATATTATGAAGCTTTCTTT	CASSQGQYYEAFF
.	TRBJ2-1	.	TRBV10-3	TGTGCCAGCGGGGAACAGGGGTGGAATGAGCAGTTCTTC	CASGEQGWNEQFF
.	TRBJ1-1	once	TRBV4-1	TGCGCCAGCAGCCAGGAACCGGCTCCCGGAGGGACTGAAGCTTTCTTT	CASSQEPAPGGTEAFF
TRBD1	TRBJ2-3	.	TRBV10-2	TGCGCCAGCAGGGCGGGACAGGGGAGGTTGGATACGCAGTATTTT	CASRAGQGRLDTQYF
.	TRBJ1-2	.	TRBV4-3	TGCGCCAGCAGCCAAGATGCGGGGGTGAACTATGGCTACACCTTC	CASSQDAGVNYGYTF
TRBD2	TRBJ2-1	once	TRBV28	TGTGCCAGCAGCTTCCATACTAGCGGGGGAAACAATGAGCAGTTCTTC	CASSFHTSGGNNEQFF
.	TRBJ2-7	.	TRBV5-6	TGTGCCAGCAGCTTTACTTACTCCTACGAGCAGTACTTC	CASSFTYSYEQYF
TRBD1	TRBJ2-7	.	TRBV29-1	TGCAGCGTTGGACAGGGGGGCTACGAGCAGTACTTC	CSVGQGGYEQYF
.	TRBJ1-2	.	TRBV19	TGTGCCAGTGTTACCGGGGATGTTGGCTACACCTTC	CASVTGDVGYTF
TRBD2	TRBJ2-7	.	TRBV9	TGTGCCAGCAGCGTAGGACTAGCGGCGGCCTACGAGCAGTACTTC	CASSVGLAAAYEQYF
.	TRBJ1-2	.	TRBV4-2	TGTGCCAGCAGCCAAGATCAGAATGGCTACACCTTC	CASSQDQNGYTF
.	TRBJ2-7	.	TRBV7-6	TGTGCCAGCAGCTTAGGGCAGGGCTATGACGAGCAGTACTTC	CASSLGQGYDEQYF
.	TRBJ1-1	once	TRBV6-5	TGTGCCAGCCGAGTGTTCCCAACCGGGAACACTGAGGCTTTCTTT	CASRVFPTGNTEAFF
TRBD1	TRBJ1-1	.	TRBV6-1	TGTGCCAGCATCTTAGAGGACAGGGCCACTGAAGCTTTCTTT	CASILEDRATEAFF
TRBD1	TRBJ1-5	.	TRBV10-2	TGCGCCAGCAGTGATTCACGACAGGGGCGATGGGATCAGCCCCAGCATTTT	CASSDSRQGRWDQPQHF
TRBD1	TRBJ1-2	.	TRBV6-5	TGTGCCAGCAGTTACAGAGACAGGGTGTATAGTGGCTACACCTTC	CASSYRDRVYSGYTF
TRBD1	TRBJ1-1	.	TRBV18	TGTGCCAGCTCGACTCGACAGGGGGCGATGAACACTGAAGCTTTCTTT	CASSTRQGAMNTEAFF
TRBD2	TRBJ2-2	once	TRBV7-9	TGTGCCAGCAGCGGGGACTTTCTAGCGGACACCGGGGAGCTGTTTTTT	CASSGDFLADTGELFF
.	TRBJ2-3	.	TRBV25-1	TGTGCCAGCAGGCCAGGGCTTACCACAGATACGCAGTATTTT	CASRPGLTTDTQYF
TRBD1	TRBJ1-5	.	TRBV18	TGTGCCAGCTCACCAGACAGGGGTGGTCAGCCCCAGCATTTT	CASSPDRGGQPQHF
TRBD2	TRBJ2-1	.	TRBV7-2	TGTGCCAGCATGGCGGGGGGCCCAGGGGAGCAGTTCTTC	CASMAGGPGEQFF
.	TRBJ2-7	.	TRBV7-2	TGTGCCAGCAGCTTAGCGGCGGCCAGCTCCTACGAGCAGTACTTC	CASSLAAASSYEQYF
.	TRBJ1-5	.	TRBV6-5	TGTGCCAGCAGCTGGACAAAGAATCAGCCCCAGCATTTT	CASSWTKNQPQHF
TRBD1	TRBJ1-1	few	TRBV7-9	TGTGCCAGCAGCCAGGGACAGGTCCCTGGTGAAGCTTTCTTT	CASSQGQVPGEAFF
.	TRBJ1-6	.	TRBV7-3	TGTGCCAGCAGCGCGGGCCCGTCTCGAACCCTCCACTTT	CASSAGPSRTLHF
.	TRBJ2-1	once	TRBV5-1	TGCGCCAGCAGTGATACAGGGTCGGGTGAGCAGTTCTTC	CASSDTGSGEQFF
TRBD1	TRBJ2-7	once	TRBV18	TGTGCCAGCTCACCGAAGACAGGGGACTTATACGAGCAGTACTTC	CASSPKTGDLYEQYF
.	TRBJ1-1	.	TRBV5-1	TGCGCCAGCAGCTTGGAGCACACTGAAGCTTTCTTT	CASSLEHTEAFF
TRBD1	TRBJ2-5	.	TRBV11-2	TGTGCCAGCAGCTTAACCCGCCGGGACAGCAAAGAGACCCAGTACTTC	CASSLTRRDSKETQYF
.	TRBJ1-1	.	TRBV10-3	TGTGCCATCAGGGTTTCCGGGAACACTGAAGCTTTCTTT	CAIRVSGNTEAFF
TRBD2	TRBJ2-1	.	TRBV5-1	TGCGCCAGCAGCCAGGGACTAGCGGGGGGGCCATTTTGGAGTGAGCAGTTCTTC	CASSQGLAGGPFWSEQFF
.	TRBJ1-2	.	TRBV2	TGTGCCAGCAGTGAAGAGCGGGGGCGGGGCGGCTACACCTTC	CASSEERGRGGYTF
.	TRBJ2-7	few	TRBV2	TGTGCCAGCAACCGGGGTTCCTACGAGCAGTACTTC	CASNRGSYEQYF
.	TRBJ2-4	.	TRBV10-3	TGTGCCATCAGTGAACGCGCCCAGGAGGGGGCCAAAAACATTCAGTACTTC	CAISERAQEGAKNIQYF
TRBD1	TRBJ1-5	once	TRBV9	TGTGCCAGCAGCGTTGGGACAGGGTCGGAGCAGCCCCAGCATTTT	CASSVGTGSEQPQHF
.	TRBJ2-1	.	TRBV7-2	TGTGCCAGCACCTCCGGGACTTCGGGCAATGAGCAGTTCTTC	CASTSGTSGNEQFF
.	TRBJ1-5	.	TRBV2	TGTGCCAGCAACCCAGGACAGCGCAATCAGCCCCAGCATTTT	CASNPGQRNQPQHF
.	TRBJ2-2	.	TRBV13	TGTGCCAGCATCCTGGACAGAGGAATGAACACCGGGGAGCTGTTTTTT	CASILDRGMNTGELFF
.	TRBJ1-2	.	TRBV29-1	TGCAGCTCAGGAGAGGGGGACTATGGCTACACCTTC	CSSGEGDYGYTF
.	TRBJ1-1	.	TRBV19	TGTGCCAGTACTCCTCCTTCGGCTGAAGCTTTCTTT	CASTPPSAEAFF